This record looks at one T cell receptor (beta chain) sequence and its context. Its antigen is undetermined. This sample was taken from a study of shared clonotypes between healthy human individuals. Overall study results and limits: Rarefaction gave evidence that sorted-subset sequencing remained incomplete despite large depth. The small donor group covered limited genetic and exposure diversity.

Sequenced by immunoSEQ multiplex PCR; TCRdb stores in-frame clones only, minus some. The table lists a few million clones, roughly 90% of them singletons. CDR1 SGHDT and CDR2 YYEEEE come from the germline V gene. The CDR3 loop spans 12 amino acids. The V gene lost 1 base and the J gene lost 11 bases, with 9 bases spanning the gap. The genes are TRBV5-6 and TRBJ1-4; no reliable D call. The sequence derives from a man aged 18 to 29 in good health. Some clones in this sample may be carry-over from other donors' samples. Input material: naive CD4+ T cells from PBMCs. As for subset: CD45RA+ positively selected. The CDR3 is CASSLWLGKLFF. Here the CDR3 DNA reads TGTGCCAGCAGCTTGTGGCTGGGCAAACTGTTTTTT.